This is a list of T cell receptor beta chains from one sample in a study of blood T cell repertoires in COVID-19. Assay used: immunoSEQ multiplex PCR; TCRdb lists only in-frame clones, some missing. The sample holds 200,000 to 250,000 clones, 75% to 85% seen once. Sequencing was performed on peripheral blood. These TCRs come from a woman between 45 and 65 years old with acute or convalescent COVID-19. The CDR3 runs from the conserved cysteine through the conserved F or W. The D gene is left open where the match is weak. Clone size is stated in some rows and not others, as once, few, many or a class when expanded.

TRBV5-1	-	TRBD2	TRBJ2-3	CASKVDGGVADTQYF	TGCGCCAGCAAGGTTGACGGGGGGGTTGCAGATACGCAGTATTTT
TRBV19	few	-	TRBJ1-5	CASSISQGYHSNQPQHF	TGTGCCAGTAGTATTTCCCAGGGGTATCATAGCAATCAGCCCCAGCATTTT
TRBV11-3	-	-	TRBJ2-1	CASSLGQNNEQFF	TGTGCCAGCAGCTTAGGCCAGAACAATGAGCAGTTCTTC
TRBV7-8	-	-	TRBJ1-6	CASSPPQGYNSPLHF	TGTGCCAGCAGCCCTCCTCAGGGGTACAATTCACCCCTCCACTTT
TRBV20-1	-	TRBD1	TRBJ1-3	CSASPPITGGGNTIYF	TGCAGTGCTAGTCCCCCTATAACAGGGGGTGGAAACACCATATATTTT
TRBV4-2	-	-	TRBJ2-5	CASSQGARVETQYF	TGTGCCAGCAGCCAAGGAGCCAGGGTTGAGACCCAGTACTTC
TRBV6-5	-	-	TRBJ1-2	CASSYRQNYGYTF	TGTGCCAGCAGTTACCGACAGAACTATGGCTACACCTTC
TRBV5-1	-	TRBD2	TRBJ2-3	CASSLEAGGPQYF	TGCGCCAGCAGCTTGGAGGCGGGGGGTCCGCAGTATTTT
TRBV4-1	-	-	TRBJ2-3	CASSQDSPTQYF	TGCGCCAGCAGCCAAGATTCTCCCACGCAGTATTTT
TRBV20-1	-	-	TRBJ2-4	CSARPGLIQYF	TGCAGTGCTAGACCGGGACTCATTCAGTACTTC
TRBV30	once	-	TRBJ1-3	CAWADRSSGNTIYF	TGTGCCTGGGCCGACAGGAGCTCTGGAAACACCATATATTTT
TRBV28	-	-	TRBJ1-6	CARVLRQYSYNSPLHF	TGTGCCAGGGTACTCCGACAGTACTCCTATAATTCACCCCTCCACTTT
TRBV6-5	-	TRBD1	TRBJ1-4	CASSRTGKIGEKLFF	TGTGCCAGCAGTCGGACAGGGAAGATAGGTGAAAAACTGTTTTTT
TRBV19	-	TRBD2	TRBJ2-7	CASSRGTSYEQYF	TGTGCCAGTAGTAGGGGGACTAGCTACGAGCAGTACTTC
TRBV9	-	-	TRBJ2-3	CASSVDPLVPDTQYF	TGTGCCAGCAGCGTAGACCCGTTAGTTCCGGATACGCAGTATTTT
TRBV10-3	-	TRBD1	TRBJ1-5	CAIRGDSSNQPQHF	TGTGCCATCAGGGGGGACAGCAGCAATCAGCCCCAGCATTTT
TRBV19	-	-	TRBJ2-1	CASSGQYQGEQFF	TGTGCCAGTAGTGGGCAATACCAAGGTGAGCAGTTCTTC
TRBV3-1/TRBV3-2	few	-	TRBJ2-5	CASSRGNRETQYF	TGTGCCAGCAGCCGCGGAAACCGTGAGACCCAGTACTTC
TRBV2	few	TRBD2	TRBJ2-7	CASSGFTSGSAYEQYF	TGTGCCAGCAGCGGTTTTACTAGCGGGTCCGCCTACGAGCAGTACTTC
TRBV3-1/TRBV3-2	-	-	TRBJ2-2	CASSRRDGNTGELFF	TGTGCCAGCAGCCGGCGGGACGGGAACACCGGGGAGCTGTTTTTT
TRBV2	-	TRBD1	TRBJ1-3	CASSGDRGDTIYF	TGTGCCAGCAGTGGTGACAGGGGCGACACCATATATTTT
TRBV3-1/TRBV3-2	-	-	TRBJ2-5	CASSQERTRRETQYF	TGTGCCAGCAGCCAAGAGAGGACAAGGCGGGAGACCCAGTACTTC
TRBV28	-	TRBD1	TRBJ2-7	CASSEPGQGKEQYF	TGTGCCAGCAGTGAGCCGGGACAGGGGAAAGAGCAGTACTTC
TRBV27	-	-	TRBJ1-2	CASSLSGGVYGYTF	TGTGCCAGCAGTTTGAGCGGAGGGGTCTATGGCTACACCTTC
TRBV30	-	-	TRBJ1-1	CAWSFRETEAFF	TGTGCCTGGAGTTTCCGAGAGACTGAAGCTTTCTTT
TRBV24-1	-	-	TRBJ2-1	CATSDFDTGFNEQFF	TGTGCCACCAGTGATTTTGACACAGGGTTTAATGAGCAGTTCTTC
TRBV6-4	-	-	TRBJ1-2	CASTQGKYTF	TGTGCCAGCACCCAGGGTAAGTACACCTTC
TRBV21-1	once	-	TRBJ2-6	CASSKVRRGRPGANVLTF	TGTGCCAGCAGCAAAGTCCGCAGGGGCAGGCCTGGGGCCAACGTCCTGACTTTC
TRBV7-9	-	TRBD2	TRBJ2-1	CASKPKRGDEQFF	TGTGCCAGCAAGCCCAAGCGGGGGGATGAGCAGTTCTTC
TRBV7-2	-	TRBD1	TRBJ2-1	CASSLVVFRDSSYNEQFF	TGTGCCAGCAGCTTAGTTGTATTTCGGGACAGCTCCTACAATGAGCAGTTCTTC
TRBV9	-	-	TRBJ2-2	CASTRDGTGELFF	TGTGCCAGCACGAGGGATGGCACCGGGGAGCTGTTTTTT
TRBV18	once	TRBD1	TRBJ1-1	CASAGQVEAFF	TGTGCCAGCGCCGGACAGGTCGAAGCTTTCTTT
TRBV7-2	-	-	TRBJ1-6	CASGYMNSPLHF	TGTGCCAGCGGCTACATGAATTCACCCCTCCACTTT
TRBV19	-	TRBD1	TRBJ1-2	CASSPPGQGLNGYTF	TGTGCCAGTAGTCCTCCGGGACAGGGGTTGAATGGCTACACCTTC
TRBV18	once	-	TRBJ1-4	CASSSNPGRLGEEKLFF	TGTGCCAGCTCATCAAATCCCGGACGTCTCGGGGAGGAAAAACTGTTTTTT
TRBV4-1	-	-	TRBJ1-1	CASSQGGVNTEAFF	TGCGCCAGCAGCCAAGGTGGAGTGAACACTGAAGCTTTCTTT
TRBV3-1/TRBV3-2	-	-	TRBJ1-2	CASSQVAVQRSGGYTF	TGTGCCAGCAGCCAAGTGGCAGTGCAGAGGTCCGGCGGCTACACCTTC
TRBV7-2	-	-	TRBJ2-1	CASSQGSTGAEQFF	TGTGCCAGCAGCCAAGGGTCTACAGGCGCAGAGCAGTTCTTC
TRBV5-5	-	TRBD1	TRBJ1-4	CASSWTGETNEKLFF	TGTGCCAGCAGCTGGACAGGGGAGACTAATGAAAAACTGTTTTTT
TRBV28	-	-	TRBJ2-2	CASYLPRANTGELFF	TGTGCCAGCTACCTTCCGAGGGCGAACACCGGGGAGCTGTTTTTT
TRBV28	-	-	TRBJ1-6	CASIGAQTYNSPLHF	TGTGCCAGCATTGGGGCACAGACCTATAATTCACCCCTCCACTTT
TRBV13	-	-	TRBJ2-1	CASSLEGSGAYNEQFF	TGTGCCAGCAGCTTAGAAGGGTCAGGGGCCTACAATGAGCAGTTCTTC
TRBV28	-	TRBD2	TRBJ2-3	CASSFVAGGTDTQYF	TGTGCCAGCAGTTTCGTTGCGGGAGGGACAGATACGCAGTATTTT
TRBV7-2	-	TRBD2	TRBJ2-7	CASSFSQGGYYEQYF	TGTGCCAGCAGCTTCAGCCAGGGAGGGTACTACGAGCAGTACTTC
TRBV2	-	-	TRBJ2-1	CASRIDTASDNEQFF	TGTGCCAGCAGGATTGACACAGCCTCAGACAATGAGCAGTTCTTC
TRBV5-4	-	TRBD2	TRBJ2-3	CASSRTSGRTDTQYF	TGTGCCAGCAGCCGGACTAGCGGGAGAACAGATACGCAGTATTTT
TRBV11-2	-	-	TRBJ2-3	CASSLRGRSTDTQYF	TGTGCCAGCAGCTTAAGGGGTAGGAGCACAGATACGCAGTATTTT
TRBV7-2	-	TRBD1	TRBJ2-3	CASSPGGLAADTQYF	TGTGCCAGCAGCCCAGGGGGCCTAGCCGCTGATACGCAGTATTTT
TRBV5-1	-	TRBD1	TRBJ2-1	CASSLNDPGQGFEQFF	TGCGCCAGCAGCTTAAACGATCCGGGACAGGGTTTTGAGCAGTTCTTC
TRBV30	-	-	TRBJ2-1	CAWSVRGEQFF	TGTGCCTGGAGTGTACGAGGTGAGCAGTTCTTC
TRBV28	-	TRBD1	TRBJ2-7	CASSLTGENEQYF	TGTGCCAGCAGTTTGACAGGGGAGAACGAGCAGTACTTC
TRBV19	-	TRBD2	TRBJ2-2	CASSMRGSGRAGELFF	TGTGCCAGTAGTATGAGAGGGAGCGGGAGGGCCGGGGAGCTGTTTTTT
TRBV12-3/TRBV12-4	-	-	TRBJ2-3	CASRVGETDTQYF	TGTGCCAGCAGAGTAGGGGAAACAGATACGCAGTATTTT
TRBV11-2	-	-	TRBJ2-7	CASSLLWGRDEQYF	TGTGCCAGCAGCTTATTATGGGGGCGCGACGAGCAGTACTTC
TRBV19	-	-	TRBJ2-2	CASRKELYTGELFF	TGTGCCAGTAGGAAGGAGCTGTACACCGGGGAGCTGTTTTTT
TRBV3-1/TRBV3-2	-	-	TRBJ2-3	CASSQDLGRASTDTQYF	TGTGCCAGCAGCCAAGATCTCGGCAGGGCTAGCACAGATACGCAGTATTTT
TRBV28	-	TRBD1	TRBJ1-5	CASNTGGDQPQHF	TGTGCCAGCAACACAGGGGGCGATCAGCCCCAGCATTTT